The 4 T cell receptor beta chains below all came from one sample that was sequenced in a study of blood T cell repertoires in COVID-19. Generated by immunoSEQ multiplex PCR, the TCRdb table keeps only in-frame clones and is missing some. The table has some 250,000 clones, around 85% seen once. Sequencing was carried out using peripheral blood. The receptors come from a woman under 40 who had recovered from COVID-19.

The CDR3 DNA sequence: TGTGCCAGCAGCTCGCTTAGCGGGGGGGCCAGGGATACGCAGTATTTT. This encodes CASSSLSGGARDTQYF. The chain combines TRBV7-9 with TRBJ2-3, with TRBD2 matching over 11 bases. The J segment lost 6 bases and the V segment lost 4 bases, leaving 9 bases of the junction unmatched. CDR1 is SEHNR, CDR2 FQNEAQ, per germline (reference sequence). The CDR3 has 16 amino acids.

This clone came up a few times. As the CDR3 is not closed by the conserved phenylalanine or tryptophan, this likely results from a read error. It is unclear where the CDR3 begins or ends on the DNA, so no DNA is shown, and the CDR3 is as TCRdb lists it. The rearrangement links TRBV2 to TRBJ2-7; the DNA was not compared with TRBD2, the D call given in the table. The germline V gene has CDR1 SNHLY and CDR2 FYNNEI. The CDR3 adds up to 11 amino acids, both ends counted. CDR3: CASSGPGGQVQ.

This clone was found a few times. This chain joins TRBV7-8 and TRBJ2-2; unclear D gene. The CDR3 sequence is 11 residues long. Germline lookup yields CDR1 SGHVS and CDR2 FQNEAQ. Trimming removed 5 bases from V and 7 bases from J, with 5 bases in between. The CDR3 spells CASSRSGELFF. CDR3 bases: TGTGCCAGCAGCCGGAGCGGGGAGCTGTTTTTT.

The V call is TRBV6-5, the J call TRBJ2-1; 9 positions agree with TRBD1. The junction had 6 bases not matched to a gene; V was cut back by 10 bases and J by 2 bases. Germline V gene data show CDR1 as MNHEY and CDR2 as SVGAGI. This CDR3 has 14 residues. CDR3: CATKQGAAYNEQFF. In DNA form, the CDR3 reads TGTGCCACCAAACAGGGGGCAGCCTACAATGAGCAGTTCTTC.